This paragraph covers one TCR beta chain sequence. Its target is unknown. Germline CDR1 MNHEY, CDR2 SVGEGT. The CDR3 extends over 14 amino acids. The junction had 6 bases not matched to a gene; V was cut back by 6 bases and J by 5 bases. These data belong to a study of vaccination and CD4 T cells after COVID-19. Sequencing of the DNA from cultured CD4+ T cells was carried out with the Oncomine TCR Beta short-read assay. Genomic DNA extraction was carried out from cultured CD4+ T cells. TCRdb recomputed calls from the PCR reads with MiXCR, one row per CDR3 protein. The profile shows 9,000 to 15,000 distinct CDR3 sequences, around three fifths of them singletons. Described treatment: 10-day PBMC culture with coronavirus spike peptide pools or control peptides (ViraFEST assay). ViraFEST used peptide pools to expand antigen-specific T cells before TCR sequencing.

The sequence was collected from a human donor who had recovered from COVID-19. The chain joins TRBV6-2 or TRBV6-3 to TRBJ2-3; TRBD1 matches at 9 bases. The specimen was CD4+ T cells from blood, cultured in vitro. The CDR3 nucleotides are TGTGCCAGCAGGGGGACAGGGATAGGAGATACGCAGTATTTT. This translates into CASRGTGIGDTQYF.